This T cell receptor (beta chain) comes out of a study of cytomegalovirus exposure and HLA in healthy donors (dated by TCRdb to about 2017). General notes on the study: An earlier analysis of approximately 590 of the donors reported approximately 300 Gb of sequence data and some 120 million unique TCR beta sequences from some 180 million T cells. On average, about 200,000 unique TCR beta nucleotide sequences were sequenced per donor among several hundred genotyped donors of the cohort, with around 19% of those sequences being non-productive. A separate validation cohort of 90 to 150 different subjects was used in addition to the approximately 640-subject first cohort. HLA typing included class I and class II loci at four-digit resolution. In an earlier analysis of about 590 of the donors, high-throughput TCR beta sequencing was used to judge whether each TCR beta V gene segment behaved as functional or pseudogenic. Every discovery cohort repertoire had been produced on one sequencing platform. The study aimed to test whether cataloging public T cell receptors could reveal signatures of past pathogen exposure. Typing coverage differed by locus: A, B, C, DRB1 and DQB1 were typed in roughly 620-630 donors, DQA1 in about 510, DPA1 in nearly 610, and DPB1 in just under 480. In a later genetic analysis, genome-wide SNP genotypes for about 60% of the 666 donors were used, and that subset was treated as a discovery cohort. Donor age, sex, ethnicity and CMV serostatus were compiled together with the repertoire data. The later analysis used no new phenotypic data to find candidate immune exposures, relying instead on TCR beta sequences and their occurrence across donors. A later analysis re-analyzed previously published TCR beta repertoires from 666 donors and added high-resolution HLA genotyping to study TCR occurrence patterns. High-throughput TCR immunosequencing, statistical association of individual TCRs with disease status, and machine learning were combined to predict cytomegalovirus infection status. Using immunosequencing, the study profiled T cell repertoires from 500 to 800 subjects and related those repertoires to cytomegalovirus serostatus. About five DR-DQ haplotypes were treated as single units for association and clustering because of strong linkage in the cohort. Of the roughly 400 genotyped donors, roughly 76% were placed in the genetic ancestry cluster associated with self-reported Caucasian donors. Roughly 290 gigabases of sequencing data and approximately 92 million unique TCR sequences made up an early release that covered some 640 HLA-typed donors. The investigation overall reported the following: The authors suggested that the approach could potentially be generalized to other disease states and immunological phenotypes. The classifier was reported to diagnose cytomegalovirus status with high specificity and sensitivity in both the original cohort and the validation cohort. For the cohort, immune exposure information was limited to CMV serostatus. Sequencing depth was assumed to be roughly uniform across donors in the presence/absence analyses, though that assumption may not hold. In a later analysis, about 17,000 TCR beta sequences were associated with specific HLA alleles at a false discovery rate of 0.05. In an earlier analysis of about 550 of the donors, most TCR beta V segments were observed in productive rearrangements about 90% or about 30% of the time, broadly matching IMGT annotations. Only TCR beta chains were sequenced in this cohort, and the absence of alpha or paired-chain data limited detectable features. HLA typing was unavailable for some donors at each locus, so association tests used only the typed subset. According to a later analysis, parvovirus B19, influenza, CMV and Epstein-Barr virus appeared linked to several top co-occurrence clusters. In a later analysis, HLA-associated TCR beta chains showed more clonal expansion and lower generation probabilities than non-associated chains that were equally common. According to a later genetic analysis, donors in an Asian-associated ancestry cluster had fewer N-insertions in productive TCRs than the roughly 670-donor mean. According to a later analysis, TCR association rates differed among HLA loci, with DRB1 alleles showing the most associated TCRs and HLA-C alleles showing the fewest. A few of the identified cytomegalovirus-associated TCR beta chains were confirmed in vitro to be specific for cytomegalovirus antigens. Some IMGT-functional V segments, including TRBV6-2 and TRBV6-3, could not be told apart with the 87-base-pair reads, so those segments were excluded. A further reported finding was that TCR beta sequences accurately predicted the HLA-A and HLA-B alleles for most subjects in the first cohort. The earlier analysis of fewer than 750 of the donors excluded 15 to 20 rarely observed V segments, including chromosome 9 orphons, because counts were too low. A group of highly shared sequence variants was considered likely to be a technical artifact of the sequencing pipeline. When HLA alleles, especially DR and DQ, strongly co-occurred, attributing TCR associations to individual alleles was difficult. According to a later analysis, most CMV-associated TCR beta chains appeared to be HLA-restricted, and the HLA associations seemed to be driven largely by CMV exposure. An association between a missense DCLRE1C variant and V-gene and J-gene trimming of TCR beta chains was found in a later genetic analysis and replicated in an independent cohort. Across donors, most TCR sequences were observed very rarely, whereas some public TCRs were present in many individuals. A total of 150 to 200 TCR beta chains were listed by the study as associated with cytomegalovirus. Linkage disequilibrium might explain the correlated functional status among segregating V segments, but an unknown experimental factor could not be excluded.

With regard to this clone: Which antigen it targets is not known. Base-call qualities are not available, and no considerably larger clone is one nucleotide away.

The cysteine opens and the phenylalanine closes a CDR3 of 15 amino acids. Just CDR3 DNA is preserved here, 45 bases in frame from base 1. The cohort was made up of around 720 healthy bone marrow donors. Cohort members were all nominally healthy when sampled, although unrecorded immune exposures were likely present. The donor was CMV seropositive and belonged to the group of about 290 seropositive cohort members. A peripheral blood sample was collected from each donor, and TCR beta sequencing was performed on peripheral blood mononuclear cells. Genomic DNA extraction from the blood cell samples was performed with the Qiagen DNeasy Blood Extraction Kit. Receptors were amplified or captured by the immunoSEQ multiplex PCR assay. For the multiplex PCR, a mixture combining 60 forward primers for TCR Vbeta segments and 13 reverse primers for TCR Jbeta segments was used. Amplification of the CDR3 region of rearranged TCR beta genes was performed with a multiplex PCR assay on genomic DNA. The Illumina HiSeq System was used to sequence the amplified TCR beta libraries as 87-base-pair reads. For the original study's pipeline: A later analysis counted approximately 84 million unique TCR beta chains across the 550 to 750 repertoires, and some 11 million of these chains were shared by at least two donors. Raw reads were error-corrected and collapsed into unique sequences with a nearest-neighbor algorithm that merged closely related sequences to remove PCR and sequencing errors. To assign V, D and J gene segments, CDR3 sequences were aligned to IMGT reference sequences. For a sequence to be retained, a match of at least six nucleotides to both a V gene segment and a J gene segment was required. Rearrangements were classified as productive when the CDR3 lacked stop codons and remained in frame with V and J, and all other rearrangements were classified as non-productive. CDR3 was defined according to IMGT convention as the region running from the second conserved V-encoded cysteine to the conserved J-encoded phenylalanine. The earlier analysis of fewer than 750 of the donors excluded sequences that lacked an unambiguous match to a single V gene segment. An earlier analysis of some 610 of the donors called V segments functional above 56.7% productive rearrangements and segregating when the between-donor standard deviation exceeded 5%. A statistical classification framework was developed to diagnose cytomegalovirus status using the catalog of TCR beta chain sequences. V and J gene assignment, in a later analysis, came from comparing TCR nucleotide sequences with IMGT/GENE-DB human TR gene sequences. The TCRdist pipeline was used in a later analysis to assign CDR3 sequences and most-parsimonious VDJ recombination scenarios. In a later analysis, every TCR beta chain was defined by the combination of its CDR3 amino acid sequence and its V-gene family, and reads without a unique V-gene family were dropped. In a later analysis, 500 to 650 highly shared, low-generation-probability nucleotide sequences were removed to address suspected cross-contamination and a sequencing artifact. In a later analysis, a clonal expansion index for each public chain was calculated from normalized within-repertoire ranks of inferred template counts. In a later analysis, generation probabilities were computed using a VDJ recombination model fitted to out-of-frame rearrangements, and the results were checked against IGoR. Hypergeometric tests were used in a later analysis to score TCR-TCR, TCR-HLA and TCR-CMV co-occurrence, with a repertoire-size bias correction applied to the TCR pairs. False discovery rates were estimated in a later analysis by permuting HLA or CMV assignments 20 times. A later analysis grouped co-occurring TCRs with DBSCAN, adding TCRdist sequence similarity when clustering within HLA-allele-positive subsets. Co-occurrence clustering excluded repertoires with fewer than 30,000 or more than 120,000 public chains, plus five with anomalous nucleotide sharing. TCRdb carries this immuneACCESS record with in-frame sequences only. Its versions omit some clonotypes, under half of them owing to an unresolved V gene in the studies checked, with the rest unexplained. That table supplies the V and J calls and clone size; D and trimming were determined from the DNA. This sample has about 160,000 clones in its table, and approximately 77% of those were observed once. Jointly, the top ten make up roughly 7.4% of the sample.

The source of this sequence is a male donor in good health and CMV-seropositive. The sequenced sample consisted of PBMCs. In this chain, TRBV12-2 is recombined with TRBJ2-7; the table's D call, TRBD2, has no DNA check behind it. TRBV12-2 is an annotated pseudogene. For the CDR3, the sequence is CASRFPRGGSYEQYF. The DNA sequence reads TGTGCAAGTCGCTTCCCCCGGGGGGGCTCGTACGAGCAGTACTTC.